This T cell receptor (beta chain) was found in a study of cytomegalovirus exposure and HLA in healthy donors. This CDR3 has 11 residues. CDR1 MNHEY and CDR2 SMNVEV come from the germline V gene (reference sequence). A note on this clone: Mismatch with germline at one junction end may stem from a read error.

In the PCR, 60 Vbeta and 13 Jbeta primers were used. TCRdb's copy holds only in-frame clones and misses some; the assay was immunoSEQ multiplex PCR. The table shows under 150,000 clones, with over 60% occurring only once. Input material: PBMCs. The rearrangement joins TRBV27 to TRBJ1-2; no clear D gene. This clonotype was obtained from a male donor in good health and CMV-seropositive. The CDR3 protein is CASSSGISNIF. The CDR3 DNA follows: TGTGCCAGCAGTTCCGGGATATCCAATATTTTC.